A single sample gave rise to the 3 T cell receptor beta chains below, sequenced in a study of OX40 agonist ivuxolimab in advanced cancers. Data came from immunoSEQ multiplex PCR; TCRdb stores just in-frame clones and leaves some out. In the table there are about 50,000 clones, around nine tenths of which are singletons. Material: CD4+ or CD8+ T cells sorted from blood, obtained in a trial of the OX40 agonist ivuxolimab. These TCRs come from an adult with an advanced solid tumor such as melanoma, head and neck, liver or kidney cancer.

The rearrangement uses TRBV27 and TRBJ2-5, with TRBD1 matching 7 bases. The DNA matches TRBJ2-7 better at its end, which makes the J call doubtful. Looked up from germline, CDR1 is MNHEY and CDR2 is SMNVEV (reference sequence). The CDR3 has 16 residues. CDR3 sequence: CASSWSVGDSPYEQYF. In DNA form, the CDR3 reads TGTGCCAGCAGTTGGAGTGTTGGGGACAGTCCCTACGAGCAGTACTTC.

The chain is built from TRBV28 and TRBJ1-5, with 12 bases that match TRBD1. Losses at the gene ends were 5 bases for V and 6 bases for J; bases not matched to a gene: 20. The CDR3 loop spans 20 amino acids. Germline CDR1 MDHEN, CDR2 SYDVKM. The CDR3 reads CASSRPGTGGESLVGQPQHF. For the CDR3, the DNA is TGTGCCAGCAGTCGCCCCGGGACAGGGGGCGAATCGTTGGTCGGTCAGCCCCAGCATTTT.

This rearrangement joins TRBV9 to TRBJ1-4; maybe TRBD1 (5 bases). Per the germline V gene, CDR1 is SGDLS and CDR2 is YYNGEE. The V gene lost 4 bases and the J gene lost 5 bases, with 12 bases spanning the gap. The CDR3 runs 14 residues. The CDR3 DNA reads TGTGCCAGCAGCCTACCGGGGCCAAATGAAAAACTGTTTTTT. It encodes CASSLPGPNEKLFF. Complete variable domain (other parts from reference TRBV9 and TRBJ1-4): DSGVTQTPKHLITATGQRVTLRCSPRSGDLSVYWYQQSLDQGLQFLIQYYNGEERAKGNILERFSAQQFPDLHSELNLSSLELGDSALYFCASSLPGPNEKLFFGSGTQLSVL.